The rows below give T cell receptor beta chains drawn from one sample of a study of cytomegalovirus exposure and HLA in healthy donors. Clones were sequenced by immunoSEQ multiplex PCR, and TCRdb holds only the in-frame ones, with some missing. Seen here are around 140,000 clones, approximately 87% observed once, and the top ten hold more than 4.5%. Sequences were obtained from PBMCs. These receptors were taken from a woman aged 30 to 39 in good health and CMV-seronegative. CDR3s include the opening cysteine and the closing phenylalanine or tryptophan. The D gene is left open where the match is weak. Clone size is given for some rows only: seen once, a few or many times, or a class if the clone is expanded.

v_call	clone_size	d_call	j_call	cdr3_aa	cdr3_nt
TRBV7-2	NA	TRBD1	TRBJ2-7	CASSPLGQGAGEQYF	TGTGCCAGCAGCCCCCTCGGACAGGGGGCGGGTGAGCAGTACTTC
TRBV11-2	NA	NA	TRBJ1-2	CASSLGAGHYGYTF	TGTGCCAGCAGCTTAGGAGCGGGCCACTATGGCTACACCTTC
TRBV6-1	NA	NA	TRBJ1-2	CASRRILQDGYTF	TGTGCCAGCAGGAGAATACTACAGGATGGCTACACCTTC
TRBV15	NA	NA	TRBJ1-1	CATSRETLTDMNTEAFF	TGTGCCACCAGCAGAGAAACTTTGACAGACATGAACACTGAAGCTTTCTTT
TRBV19	NA	NA	TRBJ2-1	CASSSTPLPYNEQFF	TGTGCCAGTAGTTCCACTCCTCTCCCCTACAATGAGCAGTTCTTC
TRBV9	NA	NA	TRBJ1-1	CASSARPLVTEAFF	TGTGCCAGCAGCGCCCGACCGCTAGTCACTGAAGCTTTCTTT
TRBV4-1	NA	TRBD2	TRBJ2-1	CASSQIPSGGRYNEQFF	TGCGCCAGCAGCCAAATCCCTAGCGGGGGGCGTTACAATGAGCAGTTCTTC
TRBV5-1	NA	TRBD2	TRBJ2-3	CASSSGTSTDTQYF	TGCGCCAGCAGCAGCGGGACCAGCACAGATACGCAGTATTTT
TRBV5-4	few	TRBD1	TRBJ1-4	CASSLDRGPEKLFF	TGTGCCAGCAGCTTGGACAGGGGGCCAGAAAAACTGTTTTTT
TRBV7-9	NA	NA	TRBJ1-1	CASSLPEAVEAFF	TGTGCCAGCAGCTTACCGGAGGCAGTCGAAGCTTTCTTT
TRBV6-5	NA	NA	TRBJ2-3	CASSYRRQFTDTQYF	TGTGCCAGCAGTTACAGGCGGCAGTTCACAGATACGCAGTATTTT
TRBV9	NA	NA	TRBJ1-2	CASSVGVVNYGYTF	TGTGCCAGCAGCGTAGGAGTAGTTAACTATGGCTACACCTTC
TRBV11-1	once	TRBD1	TRBJ1-1	CASSLGRGRSEAFF	TGTGCCAGCAGCTTAGGAAGGGGGCGGTCTGAAGCTTTCTTT
TRBV5-1	once	TRBD2	TRBJ2-1	CASSVGLAGAGEQFF	TGCGCCAGCAGCGTGGGACTAGCGGGAGCCGGTGAGCAGTTCTTC
TRBV2	NA	TRBD1	TRBJ1-2	CASSGTALGGYTF	TGTGCCAGCTCCGGGACAGCCTTAGGAGGCTACACCTTC
TRBV11-1	NA	TRBD2	TRBJ2-3	CASSAGLAGTEQYF	TGTGCCAGCAGCGCAGGACTAGCGGGAACGGAGCAGTATTTT
TRBV5-1	NA	NA	TRBJ2-3	CASSPALLGPGVDTQYF	TGCGCCAGCAGCCCCGCCCTACTAGGACCGGGCGTAGATACGCAGTATTTT
TRBV12-5	NA	NA	TRBJ1-4	CASGFSQENEKLFF	TGTGCTAGTGGTTTTTCACAGGAAAATGAAAAACTGTTTTTT
TRBV19	NA	NA	TRBJ1-2	CASSRREYNYGYTF	TGTGCCAGTAGCCGAAGGGAGTATAACTATGGCTACACCTTC
TRBV9	NA	TRBD1	TRBJ1-2	CASSAQGDRNYGYTF	TGTGCCAGCAGCGCGCAGGGGGATCGGAACTATGGCTACACCTTC
TRBV10-3	NA	NA	TRBJ2-3	CAISESAGTDTQYF	TGTGCCATCAGTGAGTCGGCGGGCACAGATACGCAGTATTTT
TRBV28	NA	NA	TRBJ2-7	CASRGPRVEGYEQYF	TGTGCCAGCAGGGGGCCAAGGGTGGAGGGCTACGAGCAGTACTTC
TRBV10-3	NA	NA	TRBJ1-6	CAISESGDNYNSPLHF	TGTGCCATCAGTGAGTCCGGTGACAACTATAATTCACCCCTCCACTTT
TRBV14	once	NA	TRBJ2-1	CASSQVAVGSEQFF	TGTGCCAGCAGCCAAGTTGCAGTGGGTAGCGAGCAGTTCTTC
TRBV6-5	once	TRBD1	TRBJ2-7	CASSYRGQGTYEQYF	TGTGCCAGCAGTTACCGCGGACAGGGGACCTACGAGCAGTACTTC
TRBV19	NA	NA	TRBJ1-5	CASSIGPDSNQPQHF	TGTGCCAGTAGTATTGGGCCAGATAGCAATCAGCCCCAGCATTTT
TRBV9	NA	TRBD1	TRBJ2-1	CASSAWQGASDEQFF	TGTGCCAGCAGCGCCTGGCAGGGGGCGTCAGATGAGCAGTTCTTC
TRBV28	once	NA	TRBJ2-5	CASNLWSNRQETQYF	TGTGCCAGCAACTTATGGAGTAACAGACAAGAGACCCAGTACTTC
TRBV15	once	NA	TRBJ1-2	CATSRDRGFNYGYTF	TGTGCCACCAGCAGAGATCGGGGGTTTAACTATGGCTACACCTTC
TRBV30	NA	NA	TRBJ1-2	CAWRGRGDYGYTF	TGTGCCTGGAGAGGGCGGGGCGACTACGGCTACACCTTC
TRBV30	NA	NA	TRBJ1-3	CAWSVGGSGNTIYF	TGTGCCTGGAGTGTGGGGGGTTCTGGAAACACCATATATTTT
TRBV9	NA	TRBD1	TRBJ2-7	CASSVSGGGEQYF	TGTGCCAGCAGCGTTTCAGGGGGCGGCGAGCAGTACTTC
TRBV7-2	NA	NA	TRBJ1-2	CASSWDNGYGYTF	TGTGCCAGCAGCTGGGACAATGGCTATGGCTACACCTTC
TRBV7-8	NA	TRBD1	TRBJ1-2	CASSYGQGDGYTF	TGTGCCAGCAGCTACGGACAGGGCGATGGCTACACCTTC
TRBV10-2	NA	NA	TRBJ1-2	CASSESSGNGYTF	TGCGCCAGCAGTGAGTCGTCCGGTAATGGCTACACCTTC
TRBV10-3	NA	TRBD2	TRBJ2-7	CAISSGLAFGEQYF	TGTGCCATCAGTTCGGGACTAGCGTTCGGCGAGCAGTACTTC
TRBV28	once	NA	TRBJ1-2	CASSEDSALFYGYTF	TGTGCCAGCAGCGAGGACAGCGCACTATTCTATGGCTACACCTTC
TRBV7-9	NA	NA	TRBJ2-7	CASSLATGIQYF	TGTGCCAGCAGCTTAGCGACCGGGATCCAGTACTTC
TRBV6-1	NA	NA	TRBJ1-2	CASSEISGGIRGGYTF	TGTGCCAGCAGTGAAATTTCAGGCGGAATCAGGGGCGGCTACACCTTC
TRBV6-1	NA	NA	TRBJ2-5	CASSWAGPPETQYF	TGTGCCAGCAGTTGGGCAGGCCCTCCGGAGACCCAGTACTTC
TRBV19	NA	NA	TRBJ2-2	CASTRVGQSPGELFF	TGTGCCAGTACCCGGGTGGGTCAGTCTCCCGGGGAGCTGTTTTTT